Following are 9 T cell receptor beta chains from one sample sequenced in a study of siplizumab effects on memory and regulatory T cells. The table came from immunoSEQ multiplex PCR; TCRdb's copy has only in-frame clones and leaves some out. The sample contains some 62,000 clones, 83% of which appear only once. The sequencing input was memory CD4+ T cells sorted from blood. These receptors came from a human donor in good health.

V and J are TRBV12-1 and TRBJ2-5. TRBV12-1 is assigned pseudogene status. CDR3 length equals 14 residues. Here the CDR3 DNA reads TGTGCCAGCAGCCCCGGGCCTTGGACGGAGACCCAGTACTTC. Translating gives CASSPGPWTETQYF.

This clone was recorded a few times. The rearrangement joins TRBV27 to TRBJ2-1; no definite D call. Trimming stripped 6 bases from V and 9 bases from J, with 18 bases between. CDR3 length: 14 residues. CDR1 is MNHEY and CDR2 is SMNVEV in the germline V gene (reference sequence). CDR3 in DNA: TGTGCCAGCAGGTTTTTTGTATCGGTTGGTGAGCAGTTCTTC. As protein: CASRFFVSVGEQFF.

Here the CDR3 reads CASIPVGPREQYF. The DNA of the CDR3 is TGTGCCAGCATTCCCGTGGGACCCAGGGAGCAGTACTTC. The V and J genes are TRBV2 and TRBJ2-7, with D perhaps being TRBD1 or TRBD2 (5 bases each). This CDR3 spans 13 amino acids. Germline loops: CDR1 SNHLY, CDR2 FYNNEI. Trimming removed 7 bases from V and 7 bases from J, with 17 bases in between.

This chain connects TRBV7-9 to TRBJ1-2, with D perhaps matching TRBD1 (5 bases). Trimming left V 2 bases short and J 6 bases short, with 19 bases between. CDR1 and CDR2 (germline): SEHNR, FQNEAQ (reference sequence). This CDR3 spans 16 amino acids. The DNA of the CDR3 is TGTGCCAGCAGCTTATTGGGCGCATCGGGGCGGGATGGCTACACCTTC. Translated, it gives CASSLLGASGRDGYTF.

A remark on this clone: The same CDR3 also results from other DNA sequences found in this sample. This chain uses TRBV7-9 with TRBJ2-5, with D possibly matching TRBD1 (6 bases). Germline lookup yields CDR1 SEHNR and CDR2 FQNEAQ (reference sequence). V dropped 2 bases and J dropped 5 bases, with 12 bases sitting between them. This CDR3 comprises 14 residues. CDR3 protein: CASSLRAGEETQYF. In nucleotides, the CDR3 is TGTGCCAGCAGCTTACGGGCAGGGGAGGAGACCCAGTACTTC.

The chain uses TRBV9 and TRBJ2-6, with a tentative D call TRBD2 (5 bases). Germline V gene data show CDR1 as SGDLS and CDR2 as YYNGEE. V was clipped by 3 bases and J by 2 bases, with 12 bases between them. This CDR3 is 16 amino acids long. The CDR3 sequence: CASSANWGAGANVLTF. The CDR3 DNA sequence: TGTGCCAGCAGCGCAAATTGGGGAGCTGGGGCCAACGTCCTGACTTTC.

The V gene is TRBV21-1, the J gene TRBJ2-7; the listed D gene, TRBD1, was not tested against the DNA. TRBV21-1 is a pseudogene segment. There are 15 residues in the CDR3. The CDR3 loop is CASSKADRGEYEQYF. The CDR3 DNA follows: TGTGCCAGCAGCAAAGCTGACAGGGGTGAGTACGAGCAGTACTTC.

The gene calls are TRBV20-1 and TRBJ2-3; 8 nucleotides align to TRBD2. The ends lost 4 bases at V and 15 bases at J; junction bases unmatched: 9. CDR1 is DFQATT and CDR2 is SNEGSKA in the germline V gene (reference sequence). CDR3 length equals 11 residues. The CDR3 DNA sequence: TGCAGTGCTACCGAGCGGGGGTACCCCTATTTT. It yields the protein CSATERGYPYF.

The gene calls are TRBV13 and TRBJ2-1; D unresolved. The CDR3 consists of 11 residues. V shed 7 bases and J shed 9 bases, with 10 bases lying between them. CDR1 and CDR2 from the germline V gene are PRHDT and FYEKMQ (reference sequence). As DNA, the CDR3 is TGTGCCAGCACTAGGAACGGTGAGCAGTTCTTC. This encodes CASTRNGEQFF.